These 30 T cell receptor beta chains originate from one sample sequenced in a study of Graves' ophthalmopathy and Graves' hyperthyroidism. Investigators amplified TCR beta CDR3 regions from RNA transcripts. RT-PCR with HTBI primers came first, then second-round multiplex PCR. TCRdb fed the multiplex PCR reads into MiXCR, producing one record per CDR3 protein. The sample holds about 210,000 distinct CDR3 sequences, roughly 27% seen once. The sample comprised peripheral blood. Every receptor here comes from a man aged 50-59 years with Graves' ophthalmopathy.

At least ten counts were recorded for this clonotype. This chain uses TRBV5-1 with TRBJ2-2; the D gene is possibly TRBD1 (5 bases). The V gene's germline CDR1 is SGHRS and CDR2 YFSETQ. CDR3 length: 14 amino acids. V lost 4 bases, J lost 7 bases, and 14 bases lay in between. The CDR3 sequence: CASSTPDSRGELFF. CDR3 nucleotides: TGCGCCAGCAGCACCCCAGACAGTCGCGGGGAGCTGTTTTTT.

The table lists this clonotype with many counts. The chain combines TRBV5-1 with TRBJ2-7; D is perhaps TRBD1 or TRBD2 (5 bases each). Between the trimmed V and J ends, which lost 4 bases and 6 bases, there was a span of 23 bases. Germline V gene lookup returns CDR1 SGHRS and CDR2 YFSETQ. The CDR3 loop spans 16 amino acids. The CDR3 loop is CASSPQSGTTIREQYF. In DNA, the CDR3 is TGCGCCAGCAGCCCCCAATCCGGGACCACTATACGCGAGCAGTACTTC.

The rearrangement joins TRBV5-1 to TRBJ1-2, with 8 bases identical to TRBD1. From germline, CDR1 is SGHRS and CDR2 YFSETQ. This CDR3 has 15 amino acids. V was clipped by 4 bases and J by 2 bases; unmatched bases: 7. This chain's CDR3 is CASSQQTGENYGYTF. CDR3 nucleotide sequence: TGCGCCAGCAGCCAACAGACAGGGGAAAACTATGGCTACACCTTC. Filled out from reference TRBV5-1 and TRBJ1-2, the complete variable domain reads KAGVTQTPRYLIKTRGQQVTLSCSPISGHRSVSWYQQTPGQGLQFLFEYFSETQRNKGNFPGRFSGRQFSNSRSEMNVSTLELGDSALYLCASSQQTGENYGYTFGSGTRLTVV.

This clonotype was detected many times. This CDR3 reads CASSQDRGGISPDIQYF. The CDR3 nucleotides are TGCGCCAGCAGCCAAGATCGGGGAGGTATCAGTCCAGACATTCAGTACTTC. This sequence joins TRBV4-1 and TRBJ2-4; tentatively, D is TRBD2 (6 bases). This CDR3 has 17 residues. The germline CDR1 and CDR2 sequences are MGHRA and YSYEKL. Trimming left V 0 bases short and J 8 bases short, with 20 bases between.

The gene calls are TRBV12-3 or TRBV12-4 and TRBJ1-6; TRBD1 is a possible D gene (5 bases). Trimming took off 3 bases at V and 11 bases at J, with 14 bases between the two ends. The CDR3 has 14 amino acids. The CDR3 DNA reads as TGTGCCAGCAGTTTTAATCCAGGGACCGCACCCCTCCACTTT. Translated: CASSFNPGTAPLHF.

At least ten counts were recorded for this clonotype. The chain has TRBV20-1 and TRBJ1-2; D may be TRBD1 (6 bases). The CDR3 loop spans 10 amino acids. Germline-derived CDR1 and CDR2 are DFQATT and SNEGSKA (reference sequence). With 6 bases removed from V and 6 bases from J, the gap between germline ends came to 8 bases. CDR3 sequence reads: CSAAGDGYTF. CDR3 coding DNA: TGCAGTGCCGCAGGGGATGGCTACACCTTC.

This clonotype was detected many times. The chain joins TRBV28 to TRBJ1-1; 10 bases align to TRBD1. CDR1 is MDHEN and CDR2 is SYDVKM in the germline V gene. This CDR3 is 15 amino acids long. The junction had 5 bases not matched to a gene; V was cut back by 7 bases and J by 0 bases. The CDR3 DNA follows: TGTGCCAGCACCCGGGACAGGGGATTGAACACTGAAGCTTTCTTT. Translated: CASTRDRGLNTEAFF.

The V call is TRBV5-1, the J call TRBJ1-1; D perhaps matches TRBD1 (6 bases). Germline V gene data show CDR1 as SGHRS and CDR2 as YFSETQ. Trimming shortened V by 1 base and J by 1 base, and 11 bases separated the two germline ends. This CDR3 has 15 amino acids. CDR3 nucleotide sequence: TGCGCCAGCAGCTTGTTTGGGGGCGAGAACACTGAAGCTTTCTTT. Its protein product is CASSLFGGENTEAFF.

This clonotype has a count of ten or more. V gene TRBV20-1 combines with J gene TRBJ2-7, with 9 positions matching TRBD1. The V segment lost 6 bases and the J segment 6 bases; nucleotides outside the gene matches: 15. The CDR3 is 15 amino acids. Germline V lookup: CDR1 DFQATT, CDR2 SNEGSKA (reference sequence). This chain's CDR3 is CSAAPWTGDFREQYF. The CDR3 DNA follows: TGCAGTGCAGCACCGTGGACAGGGGACTTTCGCGAGCAGTACTTC.

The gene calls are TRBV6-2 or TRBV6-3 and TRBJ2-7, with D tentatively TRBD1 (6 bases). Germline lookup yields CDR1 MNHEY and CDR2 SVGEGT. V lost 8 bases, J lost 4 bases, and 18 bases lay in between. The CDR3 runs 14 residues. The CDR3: CASGLGRGFYEQYF. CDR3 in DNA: TGTGCCAGCGGACTCGGCAGGGGATTTTACGAGCAGTACTTC.

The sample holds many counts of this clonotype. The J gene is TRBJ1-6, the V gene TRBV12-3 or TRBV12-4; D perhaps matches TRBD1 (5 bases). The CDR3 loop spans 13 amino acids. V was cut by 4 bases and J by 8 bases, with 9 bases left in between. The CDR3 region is CASSWDGYSPLHF. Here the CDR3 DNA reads TGTGCCAGCAGTTGGGACGGTTATTCACCCCTCCACTTT.

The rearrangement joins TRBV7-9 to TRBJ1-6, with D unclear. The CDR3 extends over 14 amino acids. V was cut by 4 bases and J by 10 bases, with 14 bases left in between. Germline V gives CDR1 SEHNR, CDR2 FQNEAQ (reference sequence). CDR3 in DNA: TGTGCCAGCAGCTCCGACTTATGGGAATCACCCCTCCACTTT. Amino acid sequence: CASSSDLWESPLHF.

Here the CDR3 DNA reads TGTGCCAGCAGTGAAGATGCAGGAGGGAACACTGAAGCTTTCTTT. Its protein product is CASSEDAGGNTEAFF. This chain uses TRBV6-1 with TRBJ1-1; D remains ambiguous. Per germline, CDR1 MNHNS and CDR2 SASEGT. Trimming cost V 1 base and J 1 base, with 10 bases left between them. The CDR3 has 15 residues.

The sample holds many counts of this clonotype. The chain's CDR3 is CASSLRQYLTGNTIYF. Here the CDR3 DNA reads TGTGCCAGCAGCCTCCGACAGTACCTTACTGGAAACACCATATATTTT. The rearrangement joins TRBV6-2 or TRBV6-3 to TRBJ1-3; tentatively, D is TRBD1 (5 bases). Trimming removed 6 bases at V and 2 bases at J, with 17 bases between. The germline V gene has CDR1 MNHEY and CDR2 SVGEGT. This CDR3 spans 16 amino acids.

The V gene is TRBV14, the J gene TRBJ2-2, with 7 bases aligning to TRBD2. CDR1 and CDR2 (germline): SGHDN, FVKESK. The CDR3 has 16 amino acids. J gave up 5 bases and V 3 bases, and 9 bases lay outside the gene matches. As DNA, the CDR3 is TGTGCCAGCAGCCACCTCGCGGGAGCGTTGACCGGGGAGCTGTTTTTT. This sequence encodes CASSHLAGALTGELFF.

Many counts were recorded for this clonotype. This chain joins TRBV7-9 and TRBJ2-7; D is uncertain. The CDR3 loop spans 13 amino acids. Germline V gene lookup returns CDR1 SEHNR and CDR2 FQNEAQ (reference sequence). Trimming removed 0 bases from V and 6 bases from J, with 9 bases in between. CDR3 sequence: CASSLATPVEQYF. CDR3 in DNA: TGTGCCAGCAGCTTAGCCACCCCTGTCGAGCAGTACTTC.

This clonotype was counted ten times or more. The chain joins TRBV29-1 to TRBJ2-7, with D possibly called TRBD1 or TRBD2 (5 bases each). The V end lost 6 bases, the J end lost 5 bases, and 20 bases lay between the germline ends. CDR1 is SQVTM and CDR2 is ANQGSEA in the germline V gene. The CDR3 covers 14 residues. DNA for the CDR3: TGCAGCGTAACCCGGGACGACCTATCCCACGAGCAGTACTTC. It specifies CSVTRDDLSHEQYF.

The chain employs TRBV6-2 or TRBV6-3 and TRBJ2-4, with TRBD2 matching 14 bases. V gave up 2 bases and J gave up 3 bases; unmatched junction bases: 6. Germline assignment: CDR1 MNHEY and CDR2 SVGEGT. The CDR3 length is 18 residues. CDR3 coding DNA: TGTGCCAGCAGTTACGCCGGGACTAGCGGGAGTAACAAAAACATTCAGTACTTC. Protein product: CASSYAGTSGSNKNIQYF.

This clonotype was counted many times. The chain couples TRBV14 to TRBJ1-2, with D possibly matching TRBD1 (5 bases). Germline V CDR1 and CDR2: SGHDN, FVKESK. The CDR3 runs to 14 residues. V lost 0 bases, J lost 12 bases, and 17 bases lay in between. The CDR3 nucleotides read TGTGCCAGCAGCCAAGAAAGAGGCAGGGCCCTTCACACCTTC. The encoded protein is CASSQERGRALHTF.

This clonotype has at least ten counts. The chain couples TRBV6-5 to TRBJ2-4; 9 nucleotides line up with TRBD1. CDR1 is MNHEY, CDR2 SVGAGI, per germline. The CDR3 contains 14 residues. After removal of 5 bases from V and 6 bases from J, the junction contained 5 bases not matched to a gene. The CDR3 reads CASSMGGQGNIQYF. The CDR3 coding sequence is TGTGCCAGCAGTATGGGGGGACAGGGAAACATTCAGTACTTC.

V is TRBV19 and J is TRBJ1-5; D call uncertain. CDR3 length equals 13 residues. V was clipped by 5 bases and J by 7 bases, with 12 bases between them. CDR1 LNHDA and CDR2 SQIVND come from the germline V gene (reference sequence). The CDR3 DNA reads TGTGCCAGTAGTGAAGGGCATAGGCAGCCCCAGCATTTT. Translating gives CASSEGHRQPQHF.

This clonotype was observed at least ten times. The CDR3 nucleotides are TGTGCCAGCAGCCCGGGGGAGACTTACTCCTACGAGCAGTACTTC. Amino acids: CASSPGETYSYEQYF. This chain links TRBV9 with TRBJ2-7; D perhaps matches TRBD2 (6 bases). The CDR3 has 15 residues. V was shortened by 4 bases and J by 0 bases, with 14 bases between the two germline ends. CDR1 SGDLS and CDR2 YYNGEE come from the germline V gene.

The CDR3 nucleotides are TGTGCCAGCAGCACATTCGGGACAGGGGGCATACCCTACGAGCAGTACTTC. The encoded protein is CASSTFGTGGIPYEQYF. V and J are TRBV4-2 and TRBJ2-7; 12 bases are shared with TRBD1. Germline CDR1 LGHNA, CDR2 YNFKEQ. V was pared by 5 bases and J by 2 bases, with 10 bases of the junction left unmatched. The length of the CDR3 is 17 residues.

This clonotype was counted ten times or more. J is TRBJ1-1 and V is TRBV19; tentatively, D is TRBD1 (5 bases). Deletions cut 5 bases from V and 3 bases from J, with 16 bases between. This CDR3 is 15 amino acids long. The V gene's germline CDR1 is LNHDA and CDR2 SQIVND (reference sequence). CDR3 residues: CASSPLGAEDTEAFF. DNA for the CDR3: TGTGCCAGTAGTCCTCTTGGGGCTGAGGACACTGAAGCTTTCTTT.

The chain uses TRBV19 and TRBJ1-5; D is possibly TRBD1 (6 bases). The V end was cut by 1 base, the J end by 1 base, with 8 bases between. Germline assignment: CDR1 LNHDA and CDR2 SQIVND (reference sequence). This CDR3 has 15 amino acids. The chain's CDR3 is CASSIGTGSNQPQHF. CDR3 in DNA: TGTGCCAGTAGTATAGGAACAGGGAGCAATCAGCCCCAGCATTTT.

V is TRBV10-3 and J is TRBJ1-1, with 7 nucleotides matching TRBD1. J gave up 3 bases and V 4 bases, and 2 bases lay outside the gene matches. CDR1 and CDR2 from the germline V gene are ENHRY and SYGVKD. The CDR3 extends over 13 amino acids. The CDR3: CAISADRDTEAFF. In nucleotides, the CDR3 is TGTGCCATCAGTGCTGACAGGGACACTGAAGCTTTCTTT.

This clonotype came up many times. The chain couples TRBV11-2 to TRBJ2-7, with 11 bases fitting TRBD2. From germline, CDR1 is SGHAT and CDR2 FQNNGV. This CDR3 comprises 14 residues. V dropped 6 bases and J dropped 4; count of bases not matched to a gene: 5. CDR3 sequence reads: CASSLLAGGYEQYF. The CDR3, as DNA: TGTGCCAGCAGTTTATTAGCGGGAGGGTACGAGCAGTACTTC.

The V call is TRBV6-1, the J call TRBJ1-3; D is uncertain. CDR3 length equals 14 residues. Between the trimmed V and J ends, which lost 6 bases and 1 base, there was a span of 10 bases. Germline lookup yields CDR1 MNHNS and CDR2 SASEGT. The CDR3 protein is CASRPLGSGNTIYF. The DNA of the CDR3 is TGTGCCAGCAGGCCGTTGGGGTCTGGAAACACCATATATTTT.

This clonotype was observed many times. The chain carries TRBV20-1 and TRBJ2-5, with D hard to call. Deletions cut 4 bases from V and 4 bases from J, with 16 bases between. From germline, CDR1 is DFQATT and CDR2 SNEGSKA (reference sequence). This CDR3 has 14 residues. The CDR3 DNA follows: TGCAGTGCTACCGAAACGGACGGTGGAGAGACCCAGTACTTC. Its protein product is CSATETDGGETQYF.

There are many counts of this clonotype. The CDR3 sequence: CASSPGLGTEAFF. In nucleotides, the CDR3 is TGTGCCAGCAGTCCTGGTTTAGGGACTGAAGCTTTCTTT. V usage is TRBV6-1 and J usage is TRBJ1-1; D uncertain. CDR1 MNHNS and CDR2 SASEGT come from the germline V gene. The CDR3 extends over 13 amino acids. Between the trimmed V and J ends, which lost 5 bases and 5 bases, there was a span of 12 bases.